Below are 27 T cell receptor beta chains sequenced from a single sample in a study of early T cells in non-severe SARS-CoV-2 infection. A single record per CDR3 protein comes from TCRdb applying MiXCR to the 5' RACE reads. The sample includes 75,000 to 80,000 distinct CDR3 sequences, about 10% of them seen just once. The sequencing used whole blood, collected at baseline. These TCRs come from an adult who was a healthcare worker with PCR-confirmed SARS-CoV-2 infection or an uninfected control (not recorded which).

This clonotype was found many times. The rearrangement links TRBV7-9 to TRBJ2-2; D gene uncertain. Germline-derived CDR1 and CDR2 are SEHNR and FQNEAQ (reference sequence). This CDR3 has 13 residues. V was pared by 2 bases and J by 5 bases, with 6 bases between. CDR3 DNA sequence: TGTGCCAGCAGCTTACCCCCAACCGGGGAGCTGTTTTTT. It encodes CASSLPPTGELFF.

This clonotype showed up just a few times. This rearrangement joins TRBV7-2 to TRBJ1-1; D gene unclear. The CDR3 contains 14 residues. Germline V CDR1 and CDR2: SGHTA, FQGNSA. V was shortened by 1 base and J by 11 bases, with 17 bases between the two germline ends. In DNA, the CDR3 is TGTGCCAGCAGCTTAGGGGCCCAATTGGTAGGGGCTTTCTTT. This sequence encodes CASSLGAQLVGAFF.

This clonotype has at least ten counts. The gene calls are TRBV6-1 and TRBJ2-7; 10 nucleotides match TRBD1. The J segment lost 2 bases and the V segment lost 2 bases, leaving 15 bases of the junction unmatched. The CDR3 contains 19 residues. Germline V CDR1 and CDR2: MNHNS, SASEGT. The CDR3 region is CASSEHLGTGAQGAYEQYF. The CDR3 nucleotides are TGTGCCAGCAGTGAACACCTCGGGACAGGGGCCCAGGGGGCCTACGAGCAGTACTTC.

In this sample, this clonotype turned up a few times. The chain joins TRBV12-3 or TRBV12-4 to TRBJ2-7; no definite D call. V shed 4 bases and J shed 4 bases, with 8 bases lying between them. This CDR3 comprises 12 residues. The chain's CDR3 is CASSWFMYEQYF. The CDR3 region has the DNA TGTGCCAGCAGTTGGTTTATGTACGAGCAGTACTTC.

This chain connects TRBV29-1 to TRBJ1-1, with D unclear. Germline V gene lookup returns CDR1 SQVTM and CDR2 ANQGSEA. The length of the CDR3 is 12 residues. Trimming took off 7 bases at V and 2 bases at J, with 11 bases between the two ends. As DNA, the CDR3 is TGCAGCGCTGAGAAGGGAAACACTGAAGCTTTCTTT. Its translation: CSAEKGNTEAFF. The variable domain in full, completed from reference TRBV29-1 and TRBJ1-1, reads SAVISQKPSRDICQRGTSLTIQCQVDSQVTMMFWYRQQPGQSLTLIATANQGSEATYESGFVIDKFPISRPNLTFSTLTVSNMSPEDSSIYLCSAEKGNTEAFFGQGTRLTVV.

The chain employs TRBV18 and TRBJ1-1; TRBD1 agrees at 7 bases. CDR1 is KGHSH and CDR2 is LQKENI in the germline V gene. The CDR3 runs to 12 residues. V was pared by 4 bases and J by 4 bases, with 0 bases of the junction left unmatched. The DNA of the CDR3 is TGTGCCAGCTCACAGGGGGCCACTGAAGCTTTCTTT. Translating it yields CASSQGATEAFF.

This clonotype was detected ten times or more. This sequence joins TRBV19 and TRBJ2-7, with unresolved D. CDR1 is LNHDA, CDR2 SQIVND, per germline (reference sequence). With 5 bases removed from V and 3 bases from J, the gap between germline ends came to 11 bases. The CDR3 runs to 13 residues. The CDR3 bases are TGTGCCAGTAGTCCGCAGGAGCACTACGAGCAGTACTTC. It encodes CASSPQEHYEQYF.

The rearrangement links TRBV7-9 to TRBJ2-3; a possible D gene is TRBD1 (5 bases). This CDR3 spans 14 amino acids. Germline CDR1 reads SEHNR; CDR2 reads FQNEAQ (reference sequence). V was clipped by 1 base and J by 6 bases, with 11 bases between them. CDR3: CASSLDRIPDTQYF. CDR3 bases: TGTGCCAGCAGCTTAGACAGGATCCCGGATACGCAGTATTTT.

The chain employs TRBV20-1 and TRBJ2-7; 10 bases line up with TRBD2. V lost 0 bases, J lost 6 bases, and 5 bases stayed unmatched. The CDR3 totals 14 residues. Germline V CDR1 and CDR2: DFQATT, SNEGSKA (reference sequence). CDR3 in amino acids: CSARDGLAGAEQYF. As DNA, the CDR3 is TGCAGTGCTAGAGATGGGCTAGCGGGGGCCGAGCAGTACTTC.

This chain uses TRBV11-2 with TRBJ2-1, with 8 bases lining up with TRBD1. Losses at the gene ends were 7 bases for V and 8 bases for J; bases not matched to a gene: 13. The CDR3 covers 15 residues. Per the germline V gene, CDR1 is SGHAT and CDR2 is FQNNGV. The CDR3 is CASNQGADYVDEQFF. The CDR3 coding sequence is TGTGCCAGCAACCAGGGGGCTGACTATGTGGATGAGCAGTTCTTC.

This clonotype occurred many times. V gene TRBV7-2 combines with J gene TRBJ2-3; D perhaps matches TRBD2 (5 bases). Trimming pared 2 bases from V and 1 base from J, leaving 13 bases between. Looked up from germline, CDR1 is SGHTA and CDR2 is FQGNSA. The CDR3 loop spans 16 amino acids. The CDR3 loop reads CASSLRLGEGTDTQYF. DNA of the CDR3: TGTGCCAGCAGCTTAAGGCTGGGAGAGGGCACAGATACGCAGTATTTT.

A few counts support this clonotype. This chain joins TRBV18 and TRBJ2-1; D is unclear. Trimming took 6 bases from V and 2 from J, leaving 17 bases between them. Germline CDR1 and CDR2: KGHSH and LQKENI. This CDR3 comprises 16 residues. CDR3 in DNA: TGTGCCAGCTCCTCAAGTCTCGGTTCCGCCTACAATGAGCAGTTCTTC. It codes for CASSSSLGSAYNEQFF.

This clonotype was detected only a few times. This chain connects TRBV7-2 to TRBJ2-3, with TRBD2 matching 9 bases. V shed 1 base, J shed 8 bases, and the junction held 10 bases outside the gene matches. This CDR3 comprises 16 residues. Germline-derived CDR1 and CDR2 are SGHTA and FQGNSA. The CDR3 region is CASSLGASGATGTQYF. CDR3 nucleotide sequence: TGTGCCAGCAGCTTAGGGGCTAGCGGGGCGACCGGTACGCAGTATTTT.

This clonotype was seen a few times. This chain connects TRBV12-3 or TRBV12-4 to TRBJ1-5, with D possibly matching TRBD1 (5 bases). The CDR3 is made up of 14 amino acids. Trimming cost V 7 bases and J 0 bases, with 10 bases left between them. CDR3 sequence (DNA): TGTGCCAGCACCCCCACAGGTAGCAATCAGCCCCAGCATTTT. Its protein product is CASTPTGSNQPQHF.

This clonotype has only a few counts. CDR3 coding DNA: TGTGCCAGCAGCTTAGATGGTGCAGGGAGAAACATTCAGTACTTC. As protein: CASSLDGAGRNIQYF. The rearrangement links TRBV7-2 to TRBJ2-4; D assignment may be TRBD1 or TRBD2 (5 bases each). This CDR3 contains 15 residues. Germline assignment: CDR1 SGHTA and CDR2 FQGNSA. V lost 1 base and J lost 6, with 13 bases in between. Supplemented by reference TRBV7-2 and TRBJ2-4, the full variable domain reads GAGVSQSPSNKVTEKGKDVELRCDPISGHTALYWYRQSLGQGLEFLIYFQGNSAPDKSGLPSDRFSAERTGGSVSTLTIQRTQQEDSAVYLCASSLDGAGRNIQYFGAGTRLSVL.

For this clonotype: An end of the junction does not agree with germline; a read error may underlie this. The genes are TRBV14 and TRBJ2-3; D is unclear. This CDR3 region has 14 residues. Germline values: CDR1 SGHDN, CDR2 FVKESK. This CDR3 reads CATSYSMFQDTQYF. DNA of the CDR3: TGTGCCACCAGCTATAGTATGTTCCAAGATACGCAGTATTTT.

The J gene is TRBJ2-7, the V gene TRBV29-1; D is ambiguous. V lost 3 bases, J lost 7 bases, and 22 bases lay in between. This CDR3 region has 15 residues. Germline CDR1 SQVTM, CDR2 ANQGSEA. The CDR3 spells CSVDTRAAGTREQYF. CDR3 sequence (DNA): TGCAGCGTTGACACACGGGCCGCCGGCACGCGGGAGCAGTACTTC.

V usage is TRBV3-1 and J usage is TRBJ2-7; possible D gene TRBD2, 6 bases. From germline, CDR1 is LGHDT and CDR2 YNNKEL (reference sequence). Trimming pared 1 base from V and 5 bases from J, leaving 15 bases between. This CDR3 is 15 amino acids long. CDR3: CASSQGLASGDEQYF. CDR3 nucleotides: TGTGCCAGCAGCCAAGGGCTAGCGTCCGGGGACGAGCAGTACTTC.

This clonotype has only a few counts. The V and J genes are TRBV29-1 and TRBJ2-1; D is unclear. The CDR3 totals 13 residues. Looked up from germline, CDR1 is SQVTM and CDR2 is ANQGSEA. With 3 bases removed from V and 3 bases from J, the gap between germline ends came to 9 bases. CDR3 in DNA: TGCAGCGTTGAGCCAGCCTACTACAATGAGCAGTTCTTC. It translates to CSVEPAYYNEQFF.

In this sample, this clonotype turned up many times. The J gene is TRBJ2-7, the V gene TRBV6-5; 7 nucleotides line up with TRBD1. The CDR3 totals 15 residues. CDR1 is MNHEY and CDR2 is SVGAGI in the germline V gene. V shed 6 bases, J shed 6 bases, and the junction held 14 bases outside the gene matches. CDR3 DNA sequence: TGTGCCAGCAGCCCAACTTGGGACAGTTCGGGCGAGCAGTACTTC. Residues: CASSPTWDSSGEQYF.

This clonotype occurred a few times. V usage is TRBV9 and J usage is TRBJ2-4; D may match TRBD1 or TRBD2 (6 bases each). The length of the CDR3 is 15 residues. Germline V CDR1 and CDR2: SGDLS, YYNGEE. Trimming removed 4 bases from V and 5 bases from J, with 16 bases in between. CDR3 amino acids: CASSPHNREENIQYF. CDR3 in DNA: TGTGCCAGCAGCCCACACAACAGGGAGGAAAACATTCAGTACTTC.

In this sample, this clonotype turned up many times. The chain combines TRBV2 with TRBJ1-2; D is perhaps TRBD1 (6 bases). The CDR3 runs 13 residues. CDR1 and CDR2 from the germline V gene are SNHLY and FYNNEI. V was clipped by 1 base and J by 7 bases, with 10 bases between them. The CDR3 DNA reads TGTGCCAGCAGTGAAGGGGGGCATCTTGGCTACACCTTC. The encoded protein is CASSEGGHLGYTF.

This clonotype appeared many times. The V gene is TRBV2, the J gene TRBJ1-6; TRBD1 matches at 10 bases. Per germline, CDR1 SNHLY and CDR2 FYNNEI. CDR3 size: 14 residues. After removal of 4 bases from V and 8 bases from J, the junction contained 2 bases not matched to a gene. DNA of the CDR3: TGTGCCAGCAGTGCCGACAGGGGGCATTCACCCCTCCACTTT. Translated, it gives CASSADRGHSPLHF.

The rearrangement joins TRBV29-1 to TRBJ2-7; the D gene is possibly TRBD1 (5 bases). V gave up 2 bases and J gave up 0 bases, with 11 bases separating them. The CDR3 sequence is 14 residues long. The germline gives CDR1 SQVTM, CDR2 ANQGSEA. CDR3 DNA: TGCAGCGTTGAAAGGGCAGGGCACTCCTACGAGCAGTACTTC. Its protein is CSVERAGHSYEQYF.

At least ten counts were recorded for this clonotype. The chain joins TRBV12-3 or TRBV12-4 to TRBJ1-5; D gene ambiguous. V was trimmed by 5 bases and J by 9 bases, leaving 14 bases between them. The CDR3 extends over 13 amino acids. CDR3 loop: CASSRGRERPQHF. Here the CDR3 DNA reads TGTGCCAGCAGTCGCGGACGGGAGCGGCCCCAGCATTTT.

The chain uses TRBV6-2 or TRBV6-3 and TRBJ2-1; 7 bases align to TRBD2. Germline trimming cut 6 bases from V and 0 bases from J; bases unmatched to any gene: 5. Germline CDR1 MNHEY, CDR2 SVGEGT. The CDR3 has 15 amino acids. For the CDR3, the DNA is TGTGCCAGCAGACTAGCGAAGAGCTCCTACAATGAGCAGTTCTTC. Amino acid sequence: CASRLAKSSYNEQFF.

This clonotype was counted between two and nine times. The rearrangement joins TRBV12-3 or TRBV12-4 to TRBJ1-3; D gene ambiguous. CDR3 size: 15 residues. V was shortened by 3 bases and J by 4 bases, with 13 bases between the two germline ends. The CDR3 loop is CASSFPPESGNTIYF. The CDR3 bases are TGTGCCAGCAGTTTCCCCCCCGAGTCCGGAAACACCATATATTTT.